This entry is about one T cell receptor (beta chain). This specimen belongs to a study of blood T cell repertoires in COVID-19. Participants reported their clinical history, and cohort assignment relied on those reports. Two negative PCRs, clearance, or symptom resolution had been documented for recovered Cohort 3 donors. Sequenced by immunoSEQ multiplex PCR; TCRdb stores in-frame clones only, minus some. The sample consists of 200,000 to 250,000 clones, more than 75% of them appearing once. CDR3 length: 15 residues. CDR1 is MNHEY, CDR2 SVGEGT, per germline. V shed 4 bases and J 0 bases; nucleotides not matched to a gene: 5.

The rearrangement joins TRBV6-2 or TRBV6-3 to TRBJ2-7; 8 bases line up with TRBD1. Sequencing was carried out using PBMCs or T cells enriched from blood (not recorded which). The clonotype was recovered from a woman in her 50s who had recovered from COVID-19. The CDR3 region is CASSSTGTGSYEQYF. CDR3 DNA: TGTGCCAGCAGTTCCACCGGGACAGGCTCCTACGAGCAGTACTTC.